The clone carrying this TCR beta chain was counted once. No antigen is known for it. Germline lookup yields CDR1 SGDLS and CDR2 YYNGEE. The ends lost 6 bases at V and 13 bases at J; junction bases unmatched: 16. The CDR3 covers 16 residues. TCRdb called the reads again in MiXCR, with one record for every CDR3 protein. The sample lists around 710,000 distinct CDR3 sequences, almost 30% occurring once. This entry is derived from a study of T cell repertoires in cytomegalovirus infection. The chain is built from TRBV9 and TRBJ2-3, with 14 bases matching TRBD2. The clonotype was recovered from a human donor in good health (CMV status not recorded). Some clones in this sample may be carry-over from other donors' samples. The sample was cultured CD8+ T cells from PBMCs, taken from culture after CMV antigen stimulation. The CDR3: CASTAQSGLAGGQEYF. The DNA of the CDR3 is TGTGCCAGCACCGCCCAGTCAGGACTAGCGGGGGGACAGGAGTATTTT.